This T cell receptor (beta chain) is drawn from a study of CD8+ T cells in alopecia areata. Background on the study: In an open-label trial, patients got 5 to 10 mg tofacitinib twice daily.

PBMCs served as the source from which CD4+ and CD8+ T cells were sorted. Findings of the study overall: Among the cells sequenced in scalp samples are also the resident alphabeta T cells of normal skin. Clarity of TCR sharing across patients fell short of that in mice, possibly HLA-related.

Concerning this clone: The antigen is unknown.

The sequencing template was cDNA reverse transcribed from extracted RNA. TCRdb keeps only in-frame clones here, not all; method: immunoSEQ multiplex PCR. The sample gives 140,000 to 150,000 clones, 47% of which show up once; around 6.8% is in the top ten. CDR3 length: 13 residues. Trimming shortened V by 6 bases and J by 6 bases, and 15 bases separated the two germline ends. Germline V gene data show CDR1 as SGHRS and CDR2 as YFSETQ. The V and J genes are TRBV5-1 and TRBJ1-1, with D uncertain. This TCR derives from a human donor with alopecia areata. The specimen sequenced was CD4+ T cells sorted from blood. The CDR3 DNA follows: TGCGCCAGCACCCCCAGCACGGGCGCTGAAGCTTTCTTT. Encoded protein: CASTPSTGAEAFF.